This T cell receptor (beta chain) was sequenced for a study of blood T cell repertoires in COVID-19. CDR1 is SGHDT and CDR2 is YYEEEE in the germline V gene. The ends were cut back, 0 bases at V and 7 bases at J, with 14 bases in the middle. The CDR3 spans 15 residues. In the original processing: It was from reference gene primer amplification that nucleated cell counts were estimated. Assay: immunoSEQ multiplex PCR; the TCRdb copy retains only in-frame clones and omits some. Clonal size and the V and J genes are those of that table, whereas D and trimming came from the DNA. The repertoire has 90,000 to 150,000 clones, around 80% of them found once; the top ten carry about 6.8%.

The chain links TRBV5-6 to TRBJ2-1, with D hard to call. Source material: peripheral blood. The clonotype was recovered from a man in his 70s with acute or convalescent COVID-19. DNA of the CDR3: TGTGCCAGCAGCTTGGTGTCCCTTCCTAGGAATGAGCAGTTCTTC. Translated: CASSLVSLPRNEQFF.